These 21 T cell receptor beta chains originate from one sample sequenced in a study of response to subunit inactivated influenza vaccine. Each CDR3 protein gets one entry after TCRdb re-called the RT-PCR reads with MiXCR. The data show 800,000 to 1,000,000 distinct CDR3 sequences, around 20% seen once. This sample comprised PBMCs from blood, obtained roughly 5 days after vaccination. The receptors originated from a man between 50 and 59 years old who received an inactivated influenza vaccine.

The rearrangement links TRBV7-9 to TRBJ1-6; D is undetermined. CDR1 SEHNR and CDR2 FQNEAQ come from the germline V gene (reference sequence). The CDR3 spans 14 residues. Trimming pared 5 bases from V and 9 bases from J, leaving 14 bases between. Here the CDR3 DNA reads TGTGCCAGCAGCCGTTGGGGAGGATCTTCACCCCTCCACTTT. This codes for CASSRWGGSSPLHF.

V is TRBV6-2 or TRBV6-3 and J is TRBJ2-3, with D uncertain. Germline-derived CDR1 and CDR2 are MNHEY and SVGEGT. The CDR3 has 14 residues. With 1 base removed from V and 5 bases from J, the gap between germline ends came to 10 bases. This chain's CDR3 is CASSYLRIGDTQYF. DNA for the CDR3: TGTGCCAGCAGTTACTTAAGGATTGGAGATACGCAGTATTTT.

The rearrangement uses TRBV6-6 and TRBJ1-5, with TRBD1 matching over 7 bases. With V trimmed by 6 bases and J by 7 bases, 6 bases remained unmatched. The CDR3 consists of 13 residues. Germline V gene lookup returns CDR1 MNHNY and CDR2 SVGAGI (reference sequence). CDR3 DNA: TGTGCCAGCAGCCCGGGACAGCAGCAGCCCCAGCATTTT. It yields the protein CASSPGQQQPQHF.

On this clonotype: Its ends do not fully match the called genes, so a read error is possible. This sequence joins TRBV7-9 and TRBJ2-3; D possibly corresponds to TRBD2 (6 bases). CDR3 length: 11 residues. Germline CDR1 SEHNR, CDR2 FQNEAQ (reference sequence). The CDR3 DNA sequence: TGTGCCAACAGCGGGCGGGATACGCAGTATTTT. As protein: CANSGRDTQYF.

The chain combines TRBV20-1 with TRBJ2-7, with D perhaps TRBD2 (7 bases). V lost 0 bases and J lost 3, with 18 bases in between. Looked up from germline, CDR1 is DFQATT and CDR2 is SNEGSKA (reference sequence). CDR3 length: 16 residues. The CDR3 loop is CSARDFGGPQGYEQYF. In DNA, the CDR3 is TGCAGTGCTAGAGATTTCGGGGGGCCCCAAGGCTACGAGCAGTACTTC.

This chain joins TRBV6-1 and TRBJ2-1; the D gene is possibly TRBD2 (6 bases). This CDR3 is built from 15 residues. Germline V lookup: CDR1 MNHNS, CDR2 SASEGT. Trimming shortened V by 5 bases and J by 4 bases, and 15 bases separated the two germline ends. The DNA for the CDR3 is TGTGCCAGCAGTCCGTCGCGGGGAGAGTACAATGAGCAGTTCTTC. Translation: CASSPSRGEYNEQFF.

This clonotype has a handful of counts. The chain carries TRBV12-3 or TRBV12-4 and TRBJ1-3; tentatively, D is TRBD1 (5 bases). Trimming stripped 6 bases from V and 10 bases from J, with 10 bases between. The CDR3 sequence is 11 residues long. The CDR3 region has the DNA TGTGCCAGCAGAGGGGCTCCAACCATATATTTT. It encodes CASRGAPTIYF.

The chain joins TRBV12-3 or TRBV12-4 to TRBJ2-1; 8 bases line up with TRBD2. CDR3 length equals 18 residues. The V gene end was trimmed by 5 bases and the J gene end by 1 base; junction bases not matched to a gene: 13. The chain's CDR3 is CASSPTSGQLISYNEQFF. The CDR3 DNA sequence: TGTGCCAGCAGTCCCACTAGCGGCCAGCTGATTTCCTACAATGAGCAGTTCTTC.

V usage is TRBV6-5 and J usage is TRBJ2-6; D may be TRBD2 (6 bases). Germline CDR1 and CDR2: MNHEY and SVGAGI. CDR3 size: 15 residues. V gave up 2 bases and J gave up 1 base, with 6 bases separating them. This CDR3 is CASSYAGSGANVLTF. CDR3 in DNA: TGTGCCAGCAGTTACGCGGGATCTGGGGCCAACGTCCTGACTTTC.

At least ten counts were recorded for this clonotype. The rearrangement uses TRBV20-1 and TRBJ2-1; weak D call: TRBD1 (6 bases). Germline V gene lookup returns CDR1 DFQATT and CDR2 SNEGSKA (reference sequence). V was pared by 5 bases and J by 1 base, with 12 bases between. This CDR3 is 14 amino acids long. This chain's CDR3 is CSALRGQSYNEQFF. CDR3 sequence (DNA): TGCAGTGCTCTAAGGGGACAATCCTACAATGAGCAGTTCTTC.

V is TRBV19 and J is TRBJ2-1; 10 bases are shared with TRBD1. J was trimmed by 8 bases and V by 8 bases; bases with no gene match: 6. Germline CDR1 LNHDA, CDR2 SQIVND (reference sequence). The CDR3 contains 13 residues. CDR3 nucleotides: TGTGCCAGTTGGGGACAGGGGAGTCATGAGCAGTTCTTC. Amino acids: CASWGQGSHEQFF.

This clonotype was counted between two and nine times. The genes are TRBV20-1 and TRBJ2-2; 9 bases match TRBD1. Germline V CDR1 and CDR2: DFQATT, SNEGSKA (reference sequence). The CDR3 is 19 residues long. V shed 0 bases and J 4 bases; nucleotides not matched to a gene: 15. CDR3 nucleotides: TGCAGTGCTAGAGATATACGGGACAGGGAGAGGGAGTCCACCGGGGAGCTGTTTTTT. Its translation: CSARDIRDRERESTGELFF.

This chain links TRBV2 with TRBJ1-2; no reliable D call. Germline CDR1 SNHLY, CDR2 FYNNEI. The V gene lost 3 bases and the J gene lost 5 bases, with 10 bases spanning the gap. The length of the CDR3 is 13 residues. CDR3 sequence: CASSDSTSYGYTF. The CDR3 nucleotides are TGTGCCAGCAGTGATTCGACGTCTTATGGCTACACCTTC.

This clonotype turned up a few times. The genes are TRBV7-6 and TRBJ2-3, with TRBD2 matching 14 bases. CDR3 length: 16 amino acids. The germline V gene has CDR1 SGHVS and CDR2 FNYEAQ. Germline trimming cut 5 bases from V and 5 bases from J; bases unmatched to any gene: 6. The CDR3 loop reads CASSPPGLAGVDTQYF. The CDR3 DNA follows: TGTGCCAGCAGCCCACCGGGACTAGCGGGAGTAGATACGCAGTATTTT.

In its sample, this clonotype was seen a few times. CDR3 region: CASSPTGTGLTEQYF. As DNA, the CDR3 is TGTGCCAGCAGTCCGACCGGGACAGGGCTAACTGAGCAGTACTTC. The chain links TRBV25-1 to TRBJ2-7; TRBD1 matches at 9 bases. This CDR3 is 15 amino acids long. Losses at the gene ends were 5 bases for V and 7 bases for J; bases not matched to a gene: 12. Germline V gives CDR1 MGHDK, CDR2 SYGVNS.

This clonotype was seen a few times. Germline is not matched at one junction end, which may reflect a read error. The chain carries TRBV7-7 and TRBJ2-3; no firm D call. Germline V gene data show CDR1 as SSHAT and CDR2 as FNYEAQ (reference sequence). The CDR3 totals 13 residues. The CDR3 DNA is TGTGCTAGCAGCTTCGCTTTTGGAGATACGCAGTATTTT. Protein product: CASSFAFGDTQYF.

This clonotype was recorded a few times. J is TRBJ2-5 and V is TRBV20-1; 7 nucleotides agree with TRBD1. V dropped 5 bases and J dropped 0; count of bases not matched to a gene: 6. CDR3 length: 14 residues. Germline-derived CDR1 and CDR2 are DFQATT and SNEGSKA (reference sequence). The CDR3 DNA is TGCAGTGCTGCAATACAGGGGTACCAAGAGACCCAGTACTTC. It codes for CSAAIQGYQETQYF.

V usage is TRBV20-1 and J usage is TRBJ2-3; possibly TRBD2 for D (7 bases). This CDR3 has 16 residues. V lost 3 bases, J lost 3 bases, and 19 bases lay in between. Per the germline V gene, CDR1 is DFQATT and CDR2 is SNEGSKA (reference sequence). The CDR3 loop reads CSARGASGSRTDTQYF. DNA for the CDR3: TGCAGTGCTAGGGGGGCTAGCGGAAGCAGGACAGATACGCAGTATTTT.

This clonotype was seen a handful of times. The CDR3 bases are TGCAGTGCTAGACTCATGACAGAGACCCAGTACTTC. Amino acids: CSARLMTETQYF. The chain has TRBV20-1 and TRBJ2-5; D is unclear. Trimming took off 2 bases at V and 4 bases at J, with 8 bases between the two ends. Germline V gene data show CDR1 as DFQATT and CDR2 as SNEGSKA (reference sequence). The CDR3 has 12 residues.

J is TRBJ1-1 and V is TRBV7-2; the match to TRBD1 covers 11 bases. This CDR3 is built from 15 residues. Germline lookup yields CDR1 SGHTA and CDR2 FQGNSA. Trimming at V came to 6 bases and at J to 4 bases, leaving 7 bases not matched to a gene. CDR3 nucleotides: TGTGCCAGCAGAAAAAGGGACAGGGGGGCCACTGAAGCTTTCTTT. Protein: CASRKRDRGATEAFF.

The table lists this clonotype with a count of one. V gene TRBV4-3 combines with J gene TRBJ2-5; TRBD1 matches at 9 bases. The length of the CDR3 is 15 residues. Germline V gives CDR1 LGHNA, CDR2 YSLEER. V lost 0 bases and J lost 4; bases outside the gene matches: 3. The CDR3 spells CASSQDTGGGETQYF. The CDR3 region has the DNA TGCGCCAGCAGCCAAGATACAGGGGGCGGAGAGACCCAGTACTTC.